Included here is one T cell receptor beta chain sequence, with context. MiXCR, run by TCRdb on the reads, gives a single entry per CDR3 protein. The sample holds approximately 750,000 distinct CDR3 sequences, approximately 34% seen once. This record comes from a study of T cell repertoires in cytomegalovirus infection. The CDR3 loop spans 14 amino acids. V was cut by 3 bases and J by 4 bases, with 13 bases left in between. The germline gives CDR1 DFQATT, CDR2 SNEGSKA (reference sequence). The source is a human donor in good health (CMV status not recorded). Some clones in this sample may be carry-over from other donors' samples. The chain is built from TRBV20-1 and TRBJ1-3, with D uncertain. What was sequenced was PBMCs. DNA for the CDR3: TGCAGTGCTAGCATGGGCTTCAGCGGAAACACCATATATTTT. Protein sequence: CSASMGFSGNTIYF.